This paragraph covers one T cell receptor (beta chain) sequence. The specificity of this receptor is unknown. Base qualities were left out, and no much larger clone turns up one base away. The data stem from a study of CD8 T cells in ankylosing spondylitis (TCRdb year 2017). Turning to the overall study: The study set out to find disease-linked TCR variants by profiling T cell receptor beta repertoires in ankylosing spondylitis patients and healthy donors. Samples of peripheral blood were taken, and for ankylosing spondylitis patients, synovial fluid was collected as well. In total, the full study cohort was made up of about 99 healthy donors and 25 to 30 ankylosing spondylitis patients.

The sequencer was an Illumina HiSeq 2500. TCR beta libraries were prepared by quantitative 5'-RACE with molecular barcodes. In the original analysis: A new computational method, built on a probabilistic model of VDJ rearrangement, was used to identify disease-linked TCR variants. TCRdb reran the public reads through fastp at Q25 and MiXCR, keeping productive beta chains. Each record represents a unique CDR3 protein, reported with the most common genes and DNA among its rows. Clone size and V and J calls follow TCRdb, not the original study. The sample data list 300,000 to 400,000 distinct CDR3 sequences, and around 22% of these were observed just once. Together, the top ten hold roughly 16% of the sample. Beyond this particular receptor, the publication reports: Some TCR beta motif variants had previously been reported in synovial fluid and blood of reactive arthritis patients, which suggested common disease-initiation mechanisms. In peripheral blood, the disease-linked clones were found at relatively low frequencies and had a CD8+ phenotype. Significant enrichment of the disease-linked clones was reported in matched synovial fluid samples from ankylosing spondylitis patients. Blood from ankylosing spondylitis patients appeared to be characterized by a TCR beta motif composed of under 10 highly homologous amino acid variants.

The sequence derives from a male donor with ankylosing spondylitis. Specimen: blood, either unsorted or a sorted T cell fraction (not recorded which).

The CDR3 here reads CSAEGLAEQETQYF. The bases are TGCAGTGCTGAGGGACTAGCGGAACAAGAGACCCAGTACTTC. Here the chain combines TRBV20-1 and TRBJ2-5; 11 bases in between match TRBD2. According to the germline V gene (reference sequence), CDR1 reads DFQATT and CDR2 reads SNEGSKA. Compared with germline, V lacks 5 bases and J lacks 2 bases; bases without a gene match: 4. Spanning cysteine to phenylalanine, the CDR3 consists of 14 amino acids. Solely the CDR3 DNA is kept, with 42 bases framed from the first base.